Following are 21 T cell receptor beta chains from one sample sequenced in a study of beta chain features in type 1 diabetes. Study-level results: All four CD4+ subsets of Type 1 diabetes patients contained TCRB CDR3s that were moderately but significantly shorter.

Reverse transcribing all isolated RNA meant expressed TCRB transcripts were sequenced. This table comes from immunoSEQ multiplex PCR, and its TCRdb copy is limited to in-frame clones, with some not included. Of under 400,000 clones in the sample, roughly 13% were seen once. Their antigens are not known. Sequenced material: naive CD4+ T cells from blood. These receptors came from a woman between 18 and 29 years old with type 1 diabetes.

The CDR3 here is CASSLREASTDTQYF. CDR3 DNA sequence: TGTGCCAGCAGCTTGCGGGAGGCGAGCACAGATACGCAGTATTTT. V usage is TRBV6-6 and J usage is TRBJ2-3, with TRBD2 matching 8 bases. The germline V gene encodes CDR1 MNHNY and CDR2 SVGAGI (reference sequence). The CDR3 has 15 amino acids. V dropped 6 bases and J dropped 0; count of bases not matched to a gene: 5.

This chain uses TRBV15 with TRBJ2-3, with 8 bases matching TRBD2. The J segment lost 4 bases and the V segment lost 2 bases, leaving 11 bases of the junction unmatched. The CDR3 loop spans 17 amino acids. Looked up from germline, CDR1 is LNHNV and CDR2 is YYDKDF (reference sequence). This chain's CDR3 is CATSRPNRAGESDTQYF. In DNA, the CDR3 is TGTGCCACCAGCAGACCCAATCGAGCGGGAGAATCAGATACGCAGTATTTT.

This clone was counted only a few times. The chain uses TRBV5-1 and TRBJ2-7, with TRBD1 matching over 8 bases. Germline V lookup: CDR1 SGHRS, CDR2 YFSETQ. The CDR3 runs to 14 residues. V shed 5 bases and J 2 bases; nucleotides not matched to a gene: 6. As DNA, the CDR3 is TGCGCCAGCAGGGCCGGGACAGGTACCTACGAGCAGTACTTC. Its translation: CASRAGTGTYEQYF. Using reference TRBV5-1 and TRBJ2-7 for the parts outside the CDR3, the full variable domain is KAGVTQTPRYLIKTRGQQVTLSCSPISGHRSVSWYQQTPGQGLQFLFEYFSETQRNKGNFPGRFSGRQFSNSRSEMNVSTLELGDSALYLCASRAGTGTYEQYFGPGTRLTVT.

This clone turned up a few times. This chain uses TRBV5-1 with TRBJ1-5; perhaps TRBD1 as D (5 bases). Germline V gene lookup returns CDR1 SGHRS and CDR2 YFSETQ. The V end was cut by 0 bases, the J end by 5 bases, with 12 bases between. The CDR3 loop spans 15 amino acids. The CDR3: CASSLEPGGDQPQHF. The CDR3 nucleotides read TGCGCCAGCAGCTTGGAGCCGGGGGGGGATCAGCCCCAGCATTTT.

The chain recombines TRBV19 with TRBJ2-4, with TRBD1 identical over 9 bases. Germline assignment: CDR1 LNHDA and CDR2 SQIVND (reference sequence). The CDR3 runs 16 residues. V trimming: 5 bases; J trimming: 4 bases; junction bases outside the gene matches: 9. The CDR3 region has the DNA TGTGCCAGTAGTCCAGGACAGGGGCCCCAGAAAAACATTCAGTACTTC. Protein sequence: CASSPGQGPQKNIQYF.

In this sample, this clone turned up a few times. The gene calls are TRBV30 and TRBJ2-7; no definite D call. V was trimmed by 4 bases and J by 6 bases, leaving 19 bases between them. CDR1 GTSNPN and CDR2 SVGIG come from the germline V gene (reference sequence). The CDR3 spans 14 residues. CDR3: CAWNELPPMGEQYF. The CDR3 DNA sequence: TGTGCCTGGAATGAACTACCCCCTATGGGCGAGCAGTACTTC.

This clone was observed a handful of times. V and J are TRBV29-1 and TRBJ2-1; TRBD2 matches at 10 bases. Germline CDR1 and CDR2: SQVTM and ANQGSEA. This CDR3 contains 17 residues. Losses at the gene ends were 5 bases for V and 4 bases for J; bases not matched to a gene: 14. CDR3 nucleotides: TGCAGCGTTCTCTTAGGTCGGACTAGCGGAAGATACAATGAGCAGTTCTTC. This encodes CSVLLGRTSGRYNEQFF.

The V call is TRBV19, the J call TRBJ2-6; tentative D call: TRBD2 (6 bases). The CDR3 totals 14 residues. Trimming pared 8 bases from V and 2 bases from J, leaving 10 bases between. Germline CDR1 and CDR2: LNHDA and SQIVND (reference sequence). CDR3: CASRRGPGANVLTF. The DNA of the CDR3 is TGTGCCAGTCGGCGGGGCCCTGGGGCCAACGTCCTGACTTTC. The variable domain in full, completed from reference TRBV19 and TRBJ2-6, reads DGGITQSPKYLFRKEGQNVTLSCEQNLNHDAMYWYRQDPGQGLRLIYYSQIVNDFQKGDIAEGYSVSREKKESFPLTVTSAQKNPTAFYLCASRRGPGANVLTFGAGSRLTVL.

The chain combines TRBV2 with TRBJ2-7; 9 bases are shared with TRBD1. Germline assignment: CDR1 SNHLY and CDR2 FYNNEI. The CDR3 spans 16 residues. The V gene end was trimmed by 7 bases and the J gene end by 0 bases; junction bases not matched to a gene: 10. CDR3 DNA sequence: TGTGCCAGCACGGGCGGCCAGACAGGGGGCTCCTACGAGCAGTACTTC. This encodes CASTGGQTGGSYEQYF. Combining the CDR3 with reference TRBV2 and TRBJ2-7 gives the whole variable domain EPEVTQTPSHQVTQMGQEVILRCVPISNHLYFYWYRQILGQKVEFLVSFYNNEISEKSEIFDDQFSVERPDGSNFTLKIRSTKLEDSAMYFCASTGGQTGGSYEQYFGPGTRLTVT.

The rearrangement links TRBV11-1 to TRBJ2-4, with a weak D call TRBD1 (5 bases). Trimming took off 1 base at V and 0 bases at J, with 13 bases between the two ends. The CDR3 covers 17 residues. The V gene's germline CDR1 is SGHAT and CDR2 FQDESV (reference sequence). CDR3 in DNA: TGTGCCAGCAGCTTAGTACCTCTGGACACAGCCAAAAACATTCAGTACTTC. Translated: CASSLVPLDTAKNIQYF.

The chain joins TRBV7-2 to TRBJ2-3; 8 bases line up with TRBD2. CDR1 is SGHTA and CDR2 is FQGNSA in the germline V gene. V lost 2 bases, J lost 2 bases, and 6 bases stayed unmatched. This CDR3 comprises 16 residues. The CDR3 sequence is CASSLSWTSLTDTQYF. The CDR3, as DNA: TGTGCCAGCAGCTTATCGTGGACTAGCCTCACAGATACGCAGTATTTT.

This clone occurred a few times. The rearrangement uses TRBV2 and TRBJ2-1; weak D call: TRBD1 (5 bases). Germline V gives CDR1 SNHLY, CDR2 FYNNEI. This CDR3 contains 13 residues. The V end lost 7 bases, the J end lost 3 bases, and 10 bases lay between the germline ends. CDR3 sequence: CASNTDSYNEQFF. CDR3 nucleotides: TGTGCCAGCAACACAGACAGCTACAATGAGCAGTTCTTC.

The chain joins TRBV18 to TRBJ1-5; tentatively, D is TRBD1 (5 bases). Between the trimmed V and J ends, which lost 6 bases and 2 bases, there was a span of 17 bases. Germline V CDR1 and CDR2: KGHSH, LQKENI. This CDR3 is 16 amino acids long. The CDR3 loop is CASSPPGGRGNQPQHF. The CDR3 DNA reads as TGTGCCAGCTCGCCTCCGGGGGGTCGCGGCAATCAGCCCCAGCATTTT.

V and J are TRBV29-1 and TRBJ2-3; 8 positions match TRBD2. The CDR3 extends over 10 amino acids. CDR1 is SQVTM and CDR2 is ANQGSEA in the germline V gene. The ends lost 5 bases at V and 8 bases at J; junction bases unmatched: 0. Here the CDR3 reads CSVREGTQYF. CDR3 nucleotides: TGCAGCGTTCGGGAGGGTACGCAGTATTTT.

This sequence joins TRBV10-3 and TRBJ2-7; the D gene is possibly TRBD2 (6 bases). V was clipped by 6 bases and J by 5 bases, with 17 bases between them. This CDR3 is built from 14 residues. CDR1 ENHRY and CDR2 SYGVKD come from the germline V gene. The CDR3 spells CAIRLAPAAHEQYF. In DNA, the CDR3 is TGTGCCATCAGGCTAGCGCCAGCCGCCCACGAGCAGTACTTC.

The J gene is TRBJ2-3, the V gene TRBV19, with D perhaps matching TRBD2 (6 bases). The V end was cut by 7 bases, the J end by 2 bases, with 19 bases between. This CDR3 has 16 amino acids. The germline V gene encodes CDR1 LNHDA and CDR2 SQIVND (reference sequence). The CDR3, as DNA: TGTGCCAGTACCCACGGAGGTGGGGGGTCCACAGATACGCAGTATTTT. It translates to CASTHGGGGSTDTQYF.

This clone has a handful of counts. The chain carries TRBV7-2 and TRBJ2-7; 10 positions agree with TRBD1. The CDR3 has 17 residues. The J segment lost 5 bases and the V segment lost 5 bases, leaving 15 bases of the junction unmatched. The germline V gene has CDR1 SGHTA and CDR2 FQGNSA. In DNA, the CDR3 is TGTGCCAGCAGCCTTAGGAGAGGGGACAGGGGTGCCCACGAGCAGTACTTC. Translating gives CASSLRRGDRGAHEQYF.

This chain links TRBV2 with TRBJ1-1; 8 bases align to TRBD1. CDR3 size: 14 residues. Per the germline V gene, CDR1 is SNHLY and CDR2 is FYNNEI. Trimming at V came to 6 bases and at J to 5 bases, leaving 8 bases not matched to a gene. CDR3 residues: CASRETGAWTEAFF. The CDR3 DNA sequence: TGTGCCAGCAGGGAGACAGGGGCATGGACTGAAGCTTTCTTT. The full variable domain, in which reference TRBV2 and TRBJ1-1 provide the parts outside the CDR3, is EPEVTQTPSHQVTQMGQEVILRCVPISNHLYFYWYRQILGQKVEFLVSFYNNEISEKSEIFDDQFSVERPDGSNFTLKIRSTKLEDSAMYFCASRETGAWTEAFFGQGTRLTVV.

The chain is built from TRBV11-2 and TRBJ1-1; weak D call: TRBD1 (6 bases). CDR3 length: 16 amino acids. V lost 5 bases and J lost 1, with 17 bases in between. Germline values: CDR1 SGHAT, CDR2 FQNNGV. Written as DNA, the CDR3 is TGTGCCAGCAGCCCAGGGGCAGGCAACGGGAACACTGAAGCTTTCTTT. It encodes CASSPGAGNGNTEAFF.

This clone was seen a few times. The J gene is TRBJ1-1, the V gene TRBV18, with D possibly TRBD1 on 6 matching bases. In germline, CDR1 is KGHSH, CDR2 LQKENI. V was shortened by 1 base and J by 0 bases, with 6 bases between the two germline ends. This CDR3 spans 14 amino acids. CDR3 sequence reads: CASSPRTVNTEAFF. The DNA for the CDR3 is TGTGCCAGCTCACCACGGACAGTGAACACTGAAGCTTTCTTT.

This clone appeared a few times. The chain combines TRBV2 with TRBJ2-1; 8 nucleotides align to TRBD1. The germline V gene has CDR1 SNHLY and CDR2 FYNNEI. CDR3 length: 15 amino acids. J was trimmed by 4 bases and V by 6 bases; bases with no gene match: 8. The CDR3 is CASRIGQGGYNEQFF. The CDR3 DNA follows: TGTGCCAGCAGGATCGGACAGGGCGGGTACAATGAGCAGTTCTTC.